These 2 T cell receptor beta chains originate from one sample sequenced in a study of T cells expressing NK-cell markers. With the 5' RACE reads reprocessed, TCRdb shows one record per CDR3 protein and no DNA. Its table records over 150,000 distinct CDR3 sequences. The sequenced sample consisted of blood T cells: a sorted CD56 or NKG2C T cell subset, CD4+ or CD8+ T cells, or bulk PBMC T cells (not recorded which). Source of these receptors: a woman aged 50 to 65 in good health.

The V and J genes are TRBV12-3 or TRBV12-4 and TRBJ2-7; TCRdb gives TRBD1 as the D gene, but with no DNA this cannot be confirmed. The CDR3 length is 13 residues. The CDR3 reads CASSSKDRGEQYF.

This chain connects TRBV12-3 or TRBV12-4 to TRBJ2-1. This CDR3 comprises 15 residues. CDR3 region: CASSSLQLSYNEQFF.